Listed below are T cell receptor beta chains from one sample, sequenced in a study of CD8 T cells in ankylosing spondylitis. TCRdb re-derived calls from the 5' RACE reads in MiXCR, one entry per CDR3 protein. The repertoire holds hundreds of thousands of distinct CDR3 sequences, with 17% as singletons. The source material was blood, either unsorted or a sorted T cell fraction (not recorded which). Source of these receptors: a male donor with ankylosing spondylitis. Both conserved end residues are part of each CDR3. The order of the fields is V gene, clone size, J gene, CDR3 protein. Where a row states a size, it is once, few, many or the class of an expanded clone; other rows omit it.

TRBV7-3,.,TRBJ2-4,CASSSGGTKNIQYF
TRBV10-2,few,TRBJ1-5,CASRRRGYHNQPQHF
TRBV9,few,TRBJ2-7,CASSSRTGGPYEQYF
TRBV12-3/TRBV12-4,many,TRBJ2-3,CASTYTGQNTDTQYF
TRBV12-3/TRBV12-4,.,TRBJ1-4,CASNLVGEKLFF
TRBV29-1,few,TRBJ2-1,CSGKSSGWNEQFF
TRBV7-9,.,TRBJ2-7,CASSIWTGTGGGEQYF
TRBV20-1,.,TRBJ2-1,CSAHTWGGSSYNEQFF
TRBV6-1,.,TRBJ2-3,CASSRGLAMSTDTQYF
TRBV12-3/TRBV12-4,.,TRBJ1-5,CASSSRLADRGNQPQHF
TRBV12-3/TRBV12-4,many,TRBJ2-3,CASSSGLGLAEFSTDTQYF
TRBV7-9,.,TRBJ2-1,CASSLAGGTRNFF
TRBV4-3,few,TRBJ2-5,CASSQVGGGETQYF
TRBV2,few,TRBJ1-1,CASSVEGAPNTEAFF
TRBV18,.,TRBJ2-6,CASSPDRGGIGANVLTF
TRBV29-1,few,TRBJ2-1,CSVDFRLGEQFF
TRBV6-2/TRBV6-3,few,TRBJ1-2,CASSPPGRFYGYTF
TRBV20-1,many,TRBJ2-2,CSARPGQETGELFF
TRBV30,.,TRBJ2-3,CAWRSVSVSTDTQYF
TRBV20-1,.,TRBJ1-2,CSARGQDRYRGGGYTF
TRBV12-3/TRBV12-4,few,TRBJ1-1,CASSSPKRAEAFF
TRBV20-1,.,TRBJ2-5,CSARQGQETQYF
TRBV12-3/TRBV12-4,few,TRBJ2-7,CASSPRTSGSPEQYF
TRBV5-1,many,TRBJ1-4,CASRSTGQENEKLFF
TRBV5-6,few,TRBJ2-1,CASSSETGAHNEQFF
TRBV27,few,TRBJ1-2,CASSLTGGLNGYTF
TRBV2,.,TRBJ2-2,CASRDRLNTGELFF
TRBV18,.,TRBJ2-2,CASSGYDTGELFF
TRBV3-1,many,TRBJ2-7,CASSPQPGGKNEQYF
TRBV6-1,.,TRBJ2-3,CASDPRGGPFSTDTQYF
TRBV6-1,few,TRBJ1-4,CASSQGLVTNEKLFF
TRBV12-3/TRBV12-4,.,TRBJ1-5,CASSLRGPGGYDQPQHF
TRBV20-1,.,TRBJ1-2,CSASPRGFAYDGYTF
TRBV24-1,.,TRBJ2-5,CATSDGGQGLQETQYF
TRBV11-2,.,TRBJ2-7,CASSTRGRTYEQYF
TRBV30,.,TRBJ1-5,CAWSPPGDFYSNQPQHF
TRBV20-1,.,TRBJ2-7,CSARGQGPEQYF
TRBV3-1,.,TRBJ2-3,CASSQLYVPTQYF
TRBV20-1,.,TRBJ2-5,CSARDPIQETQYF
TRBV3-1,few,TRBJ2-1,CASSQELAVTYNEQFF
TRBV6-1,few,TRBJ2-1,CASSIAGGRFEQFF
TRBV7-2,few,TRBJ2-1,CASRPGLAGVDEQFF
TRBV6-5,.,TRBJ2-3,CASSYDSGWAEDTQYF
TRBV7-3,.,TRBJ2-2,CASSLTPGNGELFF
TRBV30,.,TRBJ1-2,CAWSGRRGSNYGYTF
TRBV5-4,.,TRBJ2-1,CASRPDSYNEQFF
TRBV5-1,few,TRBJ2-5,CASSHRSGGEETQYF